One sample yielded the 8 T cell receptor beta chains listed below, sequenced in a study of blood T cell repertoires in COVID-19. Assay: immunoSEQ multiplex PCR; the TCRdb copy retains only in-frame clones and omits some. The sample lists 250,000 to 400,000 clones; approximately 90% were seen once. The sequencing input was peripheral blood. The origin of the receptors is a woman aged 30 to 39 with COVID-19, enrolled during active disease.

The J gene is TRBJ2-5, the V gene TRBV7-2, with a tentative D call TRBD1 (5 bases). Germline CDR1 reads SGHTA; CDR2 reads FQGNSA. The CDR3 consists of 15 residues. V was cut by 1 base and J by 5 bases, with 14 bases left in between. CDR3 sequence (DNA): TGTGCCAGCAGCTTAGGCGGCAGGGAATCGGAGACCCAGTACTTC. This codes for CASSLGGRESETQYF.

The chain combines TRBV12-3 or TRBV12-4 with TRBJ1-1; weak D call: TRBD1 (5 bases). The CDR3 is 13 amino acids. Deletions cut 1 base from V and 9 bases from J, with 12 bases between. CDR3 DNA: TGTGCCAGCAGTTTAGGTTCAGGGACTCAAGCTTTCTTT. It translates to CASSLGSGTQAFF.

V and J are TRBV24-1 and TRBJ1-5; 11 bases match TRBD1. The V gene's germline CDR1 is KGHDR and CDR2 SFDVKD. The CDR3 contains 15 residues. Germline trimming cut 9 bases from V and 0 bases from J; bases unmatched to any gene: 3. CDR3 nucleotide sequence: TGTGCCACCGGACAGGGGGCGGATAGCAATCAGCCCCAGCATTTT. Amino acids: CATGQGADSNQPQHF.

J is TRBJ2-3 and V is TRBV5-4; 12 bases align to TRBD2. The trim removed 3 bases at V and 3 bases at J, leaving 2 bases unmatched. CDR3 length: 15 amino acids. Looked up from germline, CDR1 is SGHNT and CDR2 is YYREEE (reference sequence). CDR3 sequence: CASSWTSGDTDTQYF. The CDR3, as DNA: TGTGCCAGCAGCTGGACTAGCGGGGATACAGATACGCAGTATTTT.

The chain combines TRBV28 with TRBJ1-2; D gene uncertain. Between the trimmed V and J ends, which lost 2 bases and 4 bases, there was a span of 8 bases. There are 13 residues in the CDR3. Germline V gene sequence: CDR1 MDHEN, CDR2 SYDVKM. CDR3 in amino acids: CASSLASTYGYTF. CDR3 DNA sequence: TGTGCCAGCAGTTTAGCAAGCACCTATGGCTACACCTTC.

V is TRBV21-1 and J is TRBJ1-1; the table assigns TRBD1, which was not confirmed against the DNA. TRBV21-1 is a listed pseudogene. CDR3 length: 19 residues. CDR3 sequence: CASSKGGLSDRGQNTEAFF. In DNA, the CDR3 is TGTGCCAGCAGCAAAGGGGGACTTTCGGACAGGGGGCAGAACACTGAAGCTTTCTTT.

The DNA for the CDR3 is TGTGCCAGCAGCGTAGTCTCTAGCGGGGGGATCAATGAGCAGTTCTTC. Encoded protein: CASSVVSSGGINEQFF. V is TRBV9 and J is TRBJ2-1, with 11 bases identical to TRBD2. V dropped 0 bases and J dropped 6; count of bases not matched to a gene: 5. Germline lookup yields CDR1 SGDLS and CDR2 YYNGEE. The CDR3 consists of 16 residues. Full variable domain (missing parts from reference TRBV9 and TRBJ2-1): DSGVTQTPKHLITATGQRVTLRCSPRSGDLSVYWYQQSLDQGLQFLIQYYNGEERAKGNILERFSAQQFPDLHSELNLSSLELGDSALYFCASSVVSSGGINEQFFGPGTRLTVL.

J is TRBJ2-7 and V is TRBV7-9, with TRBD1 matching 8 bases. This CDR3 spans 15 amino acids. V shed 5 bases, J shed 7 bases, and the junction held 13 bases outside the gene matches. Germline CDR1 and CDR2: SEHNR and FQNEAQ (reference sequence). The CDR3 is CASSPVDRGEGEQYF. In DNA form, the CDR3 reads TGTGCCAGCAGCCCTGTCGACAGGGGAGAAGGTGAGCAGTACTTC.